The clone carrying this TCR beta chain has more than one count but fewer than ten. Its antigen is undetermined. The sample comes from a study of CD4 T cells in relation to SARS-CoV-2 and coronaviruses. Study background: TCR beta CDR3s were sequenced after 10-day antigen culture of PBMCs. The negative reference was HIV-1 Nef peptide pool or peptide-free culture. Shared crossreactive spike epitopes were mapped to their HLA restriction.

Unexposed donor CD4+ T cells date from 2011-2018, before the COVID-19 pandemic. The cells were cultured for under twelve days before CD4+ T cells were isolated. Fresh IL-2 medium replaced half the medium on days 3 and 7. Trimming cost V 6 bases and J 3 bases, with 12 bases left between them. The CDR3 spans 14 residues. The V gene's germline CDR1 is SGHVS and CDR2 FQNEAQ. The protocol was immunoSEQ multiplex PCR, while the TCRdb copy is restricted to in-frame clones and leaves out a portion. The table includes about 21,000 clones, 74% detected once. The receptor's source is a human donor in good health. Sequenced material: CD4+ T cells from PBMCs, cultured in vitro. The V call is TRBV7-8, the J call TRBJ1-3; weak D call: TRBD1 (5 bases). CDR3 sequence: CASSPREGGNTIYF. The CDR3 DNA reads TGTGCCAGCAGTCCCAGGGAAGGTGGAAACACCATATATTTT.